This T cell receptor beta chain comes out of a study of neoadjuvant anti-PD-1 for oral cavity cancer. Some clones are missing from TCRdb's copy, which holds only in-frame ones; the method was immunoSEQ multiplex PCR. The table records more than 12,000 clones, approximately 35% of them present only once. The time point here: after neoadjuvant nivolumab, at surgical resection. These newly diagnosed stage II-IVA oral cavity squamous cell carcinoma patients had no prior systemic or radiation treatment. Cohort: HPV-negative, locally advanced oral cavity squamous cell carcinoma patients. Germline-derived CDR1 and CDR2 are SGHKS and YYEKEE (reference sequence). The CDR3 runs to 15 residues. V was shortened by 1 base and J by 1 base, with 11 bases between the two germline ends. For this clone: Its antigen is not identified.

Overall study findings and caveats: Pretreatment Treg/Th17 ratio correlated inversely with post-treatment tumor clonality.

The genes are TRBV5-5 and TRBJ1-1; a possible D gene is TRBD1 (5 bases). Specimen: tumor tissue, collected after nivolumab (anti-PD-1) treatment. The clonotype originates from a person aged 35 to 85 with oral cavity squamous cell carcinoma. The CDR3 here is CASSLSRQQNTEAFF. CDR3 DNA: TGTGCCAGCAGCTTGTCGCGACAGCAGAACACTGAAGCTTTCTTT. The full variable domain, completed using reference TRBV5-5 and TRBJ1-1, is DAGVTQSPTHLIKTRGQQVTLRCSPISGHKSVSWYQQVLGQGPQFIFQYYEKEERGRGNFPDRFSARQFPNYSSELNVNALLLGDSALYLCASSLSRQQNTEAFFGQGTRLTVV.